This T cell receptor beta chain stems from a study of blood T cell repertoires in COVID-19. Sequencing used immunoSEQ multiplex PCR; TCRdb keeps in-frame clones, though not all of them. The table has about 370,000 clones, approximately 90% seen once. Trimming left V 11 bases short and J 5 bases short, with 12 bases between. Germline-derived CDR1 and CDR2 are MDHEN and SYDVKM. CDR3 length equals 11 residues. The sample was PBMCs or T cells enriched from blood (not recorded which). This receptor was taken from a man aged 18-30 years who had recovered from COVID-19. This chain connects TRBV28 to TRBJ1-1; a possible D gene is TRBD1 (5 bases). CDR3 in amino acids: CAAGVNTEAFF. The CDR3, as DNA: TGTGCCGCGGGGGTTAATACTGAAGCTTTCTTT.